This TCR beta chain comes out of a study of blood T cell repertoires in COVID-19. Germline loops: CDR1 SGHNT, CDR2 YENEEA. The CDR3 consists of 13 residues. Trimming cost V 1 base and J 4 bases, with 8 bases left between them. Authors' data handling: Estimates of nucleated cell counts were drawn from the amplification of reference gene primers. The table came from immunoSEQ multiplex PCR; TCRdb's copy has only in-frame clones and leaves some out. That table supplies the V and J calls and clone size; D and trimming were determined from the DNA. The repertoire includes 180,000 or so clones, approximately 78% of them detected once, and roughly 10% sits in the top ten.

The sequence was obtained from a woman of 80 years or more with COVID-19, enrolled during active disease. The genes are TRBV11-3 and TRBJ2-7; D may be TRBD2 (5 bases). Specimen: peripheral blood. The CDR3 DNA reads as TGTGCCAGCAGCTTAGCGGGAATGTACGAGCAGTACTTC. It yields the protein CASSLAGMYEQYF.